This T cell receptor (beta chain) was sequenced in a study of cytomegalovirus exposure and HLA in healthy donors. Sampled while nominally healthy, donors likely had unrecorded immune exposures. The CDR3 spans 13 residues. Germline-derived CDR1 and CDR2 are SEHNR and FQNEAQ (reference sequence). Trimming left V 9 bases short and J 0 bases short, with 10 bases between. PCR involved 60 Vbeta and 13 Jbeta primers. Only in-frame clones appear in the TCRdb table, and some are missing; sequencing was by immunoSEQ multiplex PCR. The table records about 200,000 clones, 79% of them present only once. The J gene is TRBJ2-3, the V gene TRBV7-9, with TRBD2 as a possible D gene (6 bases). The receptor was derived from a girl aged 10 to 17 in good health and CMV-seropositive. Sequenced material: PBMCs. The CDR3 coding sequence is TGTGCCAGAGCCAGCGGGAGCACAGATACGCAGTATTTT. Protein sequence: CARASGSTDTQYF.